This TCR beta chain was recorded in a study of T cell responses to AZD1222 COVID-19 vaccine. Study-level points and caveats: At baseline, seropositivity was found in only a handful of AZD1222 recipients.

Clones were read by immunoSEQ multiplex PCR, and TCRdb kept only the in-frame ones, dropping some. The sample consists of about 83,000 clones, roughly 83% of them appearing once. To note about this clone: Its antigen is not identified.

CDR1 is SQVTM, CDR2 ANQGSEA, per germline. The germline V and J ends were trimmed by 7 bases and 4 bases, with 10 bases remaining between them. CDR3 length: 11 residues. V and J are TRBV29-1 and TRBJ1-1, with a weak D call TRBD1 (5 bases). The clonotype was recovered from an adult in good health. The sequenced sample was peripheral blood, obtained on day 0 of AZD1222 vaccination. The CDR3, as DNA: TGCAGCGCTCCAGGGATCACTGAAGCTTTCTTT. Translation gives CSAPGITEAFF.